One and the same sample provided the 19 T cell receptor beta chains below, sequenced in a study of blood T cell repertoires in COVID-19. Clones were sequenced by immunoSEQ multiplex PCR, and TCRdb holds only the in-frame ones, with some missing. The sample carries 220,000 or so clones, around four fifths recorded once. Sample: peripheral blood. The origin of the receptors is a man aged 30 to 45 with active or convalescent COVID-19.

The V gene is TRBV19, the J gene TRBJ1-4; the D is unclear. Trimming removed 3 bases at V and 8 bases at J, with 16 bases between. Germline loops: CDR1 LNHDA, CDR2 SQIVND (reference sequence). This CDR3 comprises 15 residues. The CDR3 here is CASSIRVVLNEKLFF. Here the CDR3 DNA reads TGTGCCAGTAGTATCCGGGTTGTGTTGAACGAAAAACTGTTTTTT.

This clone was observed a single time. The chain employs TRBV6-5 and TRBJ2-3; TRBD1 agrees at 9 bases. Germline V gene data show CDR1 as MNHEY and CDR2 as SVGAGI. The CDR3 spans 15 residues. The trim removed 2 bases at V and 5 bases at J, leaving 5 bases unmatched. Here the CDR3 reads CASSYRDRVRDTQYF. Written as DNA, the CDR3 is TGTGCCAGCAGTTACCGGGACAGGGTTCGAGATACGCAGTATTTT.

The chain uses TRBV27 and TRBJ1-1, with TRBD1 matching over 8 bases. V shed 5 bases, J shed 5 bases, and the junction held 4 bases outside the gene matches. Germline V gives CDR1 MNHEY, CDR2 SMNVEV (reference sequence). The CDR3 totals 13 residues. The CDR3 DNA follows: TGTGCCAGCAGTCCCACAGGGGGGACTGAAGCTTTCTTT. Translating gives CASSPTGGTEAFF.

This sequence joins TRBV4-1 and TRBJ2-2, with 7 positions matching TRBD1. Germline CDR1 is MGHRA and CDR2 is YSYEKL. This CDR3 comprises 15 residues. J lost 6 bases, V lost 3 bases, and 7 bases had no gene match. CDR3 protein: CASSQKQGYPGELFF. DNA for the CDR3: TGCGCCAGCAGCCAGAAACAGGGGTATCCCGGGGAGCTGTTTTTT.

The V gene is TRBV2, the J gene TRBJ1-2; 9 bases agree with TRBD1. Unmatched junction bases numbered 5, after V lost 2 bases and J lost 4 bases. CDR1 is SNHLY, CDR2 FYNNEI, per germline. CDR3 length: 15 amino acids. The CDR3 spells CASSESGQGGYGYTF. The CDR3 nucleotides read TGTGCCAGCAGTGAATCGGGACAGGGTGGCTATGGCTACACCTTC.

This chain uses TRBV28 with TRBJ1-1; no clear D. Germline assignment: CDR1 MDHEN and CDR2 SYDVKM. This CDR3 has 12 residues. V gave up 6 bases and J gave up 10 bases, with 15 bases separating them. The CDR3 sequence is CASSPLVGGAFF. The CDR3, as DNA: TGTGCCAGCAGCCCTCTAGTTGGCGGAGCTTTCTTT. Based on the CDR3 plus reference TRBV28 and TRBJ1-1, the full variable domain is DVKVTQSSRYLVKRTGEKVFLECVQDMDHENMFWYRQDPGLGLRLIYFSYDVKMKEKGDIPEGYSVSREKKERFSLILESASTNQTSMYLCASSPLVGGAFFGQGTRLTVV.

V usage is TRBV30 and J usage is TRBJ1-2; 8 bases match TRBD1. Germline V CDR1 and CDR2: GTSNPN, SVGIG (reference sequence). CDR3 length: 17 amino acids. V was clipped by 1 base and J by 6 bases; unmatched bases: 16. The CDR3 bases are TGTGCCTGGAGTGCCTTAGGGACAGGACACCTTCTTAATGGCTACACCTTC. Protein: CAWSALGTGHLLNGYTF.

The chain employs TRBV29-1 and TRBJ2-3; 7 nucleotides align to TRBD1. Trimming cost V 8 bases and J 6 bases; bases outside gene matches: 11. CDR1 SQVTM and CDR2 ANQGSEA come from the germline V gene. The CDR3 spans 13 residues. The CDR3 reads CSIPGQHSDTQYF. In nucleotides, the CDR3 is TGCAGCATCCCGGGACAGCATTCGGATACGCAGTATTTT.

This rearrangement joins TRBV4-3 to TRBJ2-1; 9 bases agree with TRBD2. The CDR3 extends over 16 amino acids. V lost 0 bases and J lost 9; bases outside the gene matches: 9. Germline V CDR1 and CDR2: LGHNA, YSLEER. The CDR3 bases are TGCGCCAGCAGCCAAGAGCCCGGCGGGGGGGCCAGTGAGCAGTTCTTC. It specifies CASSQEPGGGASEQFF.

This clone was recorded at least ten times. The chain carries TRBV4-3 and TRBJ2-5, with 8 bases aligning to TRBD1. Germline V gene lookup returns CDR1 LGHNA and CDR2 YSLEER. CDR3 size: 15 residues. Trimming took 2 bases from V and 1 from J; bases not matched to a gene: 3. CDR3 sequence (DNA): TGCGCCAGCAGCCAATCGGGACAGGCCCAAGAGACCCAGTACTTC. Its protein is CASSQSGQAQETQYF.

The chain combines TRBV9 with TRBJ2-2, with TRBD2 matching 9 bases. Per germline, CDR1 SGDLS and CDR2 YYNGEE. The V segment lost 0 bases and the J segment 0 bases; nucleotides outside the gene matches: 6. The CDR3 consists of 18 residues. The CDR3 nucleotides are TGTGCCAGCAGCGTAGCTACGGCGGGGGGGACGAACACCGGGGAGCTGTTTTTT. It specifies CASSVATAGGTNTGELFF.

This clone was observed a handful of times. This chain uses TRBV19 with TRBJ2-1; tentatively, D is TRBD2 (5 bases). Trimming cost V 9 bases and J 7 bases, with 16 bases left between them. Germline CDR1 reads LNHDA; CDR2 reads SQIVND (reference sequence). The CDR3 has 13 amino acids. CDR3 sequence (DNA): TGTGCCAGCAAAATCGACGGGGTTAATGAGCAGTTCTTC. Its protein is CASKIDGVNEQFF.

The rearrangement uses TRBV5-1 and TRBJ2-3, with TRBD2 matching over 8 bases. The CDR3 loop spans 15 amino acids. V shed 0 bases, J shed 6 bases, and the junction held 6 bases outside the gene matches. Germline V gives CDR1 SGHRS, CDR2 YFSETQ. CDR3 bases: TGCGCCAGCAGCTTGGCCGGGGGGGCGGTCGATACGCAGTATTTT. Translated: CASSLAGGAVDTQYF. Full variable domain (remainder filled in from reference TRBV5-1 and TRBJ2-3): KAGVTQTPRYLIKTRGQQVTLSCSPISGHRSVSWYQQTPGQGLQFLFEYFSETQRNKGNFPGRFSGRQFSNSRSEMNVSTLELGDSALYLCASSLAGGAVDTQYFGPGTRLTVL.

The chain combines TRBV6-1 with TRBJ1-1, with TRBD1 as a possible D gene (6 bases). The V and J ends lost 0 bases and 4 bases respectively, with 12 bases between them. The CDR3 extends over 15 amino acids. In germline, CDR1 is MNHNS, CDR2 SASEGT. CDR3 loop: CASSEALGQPTEAFF. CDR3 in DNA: TGTGCCAGCAGTGAAGCGCTTGGACAGCCCACTGAAGCTTTCTTT.

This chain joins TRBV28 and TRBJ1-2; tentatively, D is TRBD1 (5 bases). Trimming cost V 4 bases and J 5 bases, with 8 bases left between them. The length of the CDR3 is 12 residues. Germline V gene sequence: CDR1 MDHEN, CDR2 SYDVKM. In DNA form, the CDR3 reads TGTGCCAGCAGTTGGGGGGGATATGGCTACACCTTC. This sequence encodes CASSWGGYGYTF.

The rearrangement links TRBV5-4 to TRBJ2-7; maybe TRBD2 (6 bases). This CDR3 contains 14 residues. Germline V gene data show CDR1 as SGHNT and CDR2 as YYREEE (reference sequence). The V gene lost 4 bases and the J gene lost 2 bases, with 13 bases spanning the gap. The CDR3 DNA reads TGTGCCAGCAGCCCGGCAGGAGGGGCCTACGAGCAGTACTTC. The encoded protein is CASSPAGGAYEQYF.

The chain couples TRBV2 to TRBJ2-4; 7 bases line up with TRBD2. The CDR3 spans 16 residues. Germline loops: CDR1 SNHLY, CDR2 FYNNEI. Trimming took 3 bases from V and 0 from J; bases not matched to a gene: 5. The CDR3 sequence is CASSEGLAVAKNIQYF. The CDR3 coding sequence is TGTGCCAGCAGTGAGGGCCTAGCGGTAGCCAAAAACATTCAGTACTTC.

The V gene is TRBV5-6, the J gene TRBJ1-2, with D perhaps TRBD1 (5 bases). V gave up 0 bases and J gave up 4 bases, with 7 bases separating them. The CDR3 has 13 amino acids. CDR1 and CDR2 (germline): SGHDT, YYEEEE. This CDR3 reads CASSLVTAYGYTF. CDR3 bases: TGTGCCAGCAGCTTGGTGACAGCCTATGGCTACACCTTC.

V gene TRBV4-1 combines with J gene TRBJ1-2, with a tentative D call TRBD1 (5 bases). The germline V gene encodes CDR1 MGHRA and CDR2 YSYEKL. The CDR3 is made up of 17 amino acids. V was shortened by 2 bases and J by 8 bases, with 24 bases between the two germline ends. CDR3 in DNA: TGCGCCAGCAGCCAACTTGACCCTGTCCCAGGGTTCGGCGGCTACACCTTC. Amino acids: CASSQLDPVPGFGGYTF.